Below are 15 T cell receptor beta chains sequenced from a single sample in a study of T cell responses to AZD1222 COVID-19 vaccine (TCRdb year 2021). Read against the paper, the sample's time point label means: baseline before first vaccination. Library prep was done by the immunoSEQ multiplex PCR assay. In its TCRdb copy, this immuneACCESS table keeps in-frame sequences only and misses some clones. Where compared with another copy, unresolved V genes explain less than half of these, and the others have no known cause. This sample comprises fewer than 150,000 clones, 85% to 90% of them detected only once. Jointly, the top ten make up 3% to 4.5% of the sample. Material: peripheral blood, obtained on day 0 of AZD1222 vaccination. The receptors come from an adult in good health.

The J gene is TRBJ2-3, the V gene TRBV4-3; a possible D gene is TRBD1 (5 bases). V shed 4 bases and J shed 2 bases, with 10 bases lying between them. Germline V gene data show CDR1 as LGHNA and CDR2 as YSLEER. CDR3 length equals 14 residues. For the CDR3, the DNA is TGCGCCAGCAGCCCACAGACAGCCACAGATACGCAGTATTTT. Translation: CASSPQTATDTQYF.

J is TRBJ2-1 and V is TRBV19; D is possibly TRBD1 (5 bases). V lost 6 bases, J lost 0 bases, and 12 bases lay in between. This CDR3 region has 15 residues. Germline V gene data show CDR1 as LNHDA and CDR2 as SQIVND (reference sequence). The CDR3: CASSPDRYSYNEQFF. In nucleotides, the CDR3 is TGTGCCAGTAGCCCCGACAGATACTCCTACAATGAGCAGTTCTTC.

DNA of the CDR3: TGCAGCGCCGGGACTAGCGGGAGCCAGGGGCCCTACAATGAGCAGTTCTTC. This sequence encodes CSAGTSGSQGPYNEQFF. This chain links TRBV29-1 with TRBJ2-1, with 14 bases that match TRBD2. The germline V gene encodes CDR1 SQVTM and CDR2 ANQGSEA. After removal of 7 bases from V and 2 bases from J, the junction contained 10 bases not matched to a gene. This CDR3 is 17 amino acids long.

The chain is built from TRBV5-5 and TRBJ1-1, with no clear D. The CDR3 runs 14 residues. V shed 4 bases and J shed 0 bases, with 10 bases lying between them. CDR1 and CDR2 (germline): SGHKS, YYEKEE (reference sequence). CDR3 DNA sequence: TGTGCCAGCAGCCCGCTGAACTTGAACACTGAAGCTTTCTTT. Translation: CASSPLNLNTEAFF.

In its sample, this clone was seen a few times. The gene calls are TRBV6-4 and TRBJ2-3; D is undetermined. From germline, CDR1 is MRHNA and CDR2 SNTAGT. The CDR3 sequence is 13 residues long. Trimming left V 2 bases short and J 0 bases short, with 3 bases between. The CDR3 DNA follows: TGTGCCAGCAGTGACGGGAGCACAGATACGCAGTATTTT. Translated, it gives CASSDGSTDTQYF.

V and J are TRBV12-3 or TRBV12-4 and TRBJ2-2; D not resolved. The CDR3 is 13 amino acids. The ends were cut back, 5 bases at V and 0 bases at J, with 4 bases in the middle. DNA of the CDR3: TGTGCCAGCAGTACAGCGAACACCGGGGAGCTGTTTTTT. Residues: CASSTANTGELFF.

This clone came up once. The V and J genes are TRBV5-6 and TRBJ2-2, with D unclear. Trimming pared 6 bases from V and 0 bases from J, leaving 18 bases between. The CDR3 is made up of 17 amino acids. Germline values: CDR1 SGHDT, CDR2 YYEEEE. The CDR3 DNA reads as TGTGCCAGCACTCTGGGGTGGAGTCTTGCGAACACCGGGGAGCTGTTTTTT. It codes for CASTLGWSLANTGELFF.

This clone was counted a single time. The chain links TRBV4-2 to TRBJ2-1; 11 nucleotides agree with TRBD2. The CDR3 length is 16 residues. V lost 4 bases to trimming and J lost 5 bases; unmatched junction nucleotides: 7. Germline V gene sequence: CDR1 LGHNA, CDR2 YNFKEQ. The CDR3 nucleotides read TGTGCCAGCAGCCCCTACTTAGCGGGAGGGAACAATGAGCAGTTCTTC. It translates to CASSPYLAGGNNEQFF.

The rearrangement joins TRBV30 to TRBJ2-1; the match to TRBD2 covers 9 bases. V lost 5 bases to trimming and J lost 6 bases; unmatched junction nucleotides: 8. The CDR3 runs to 14 residues. Germline values: CDR1 GTSNPN, CDR2 SVGIG (reference sequence). CDR3 sequence reads: CAWGFAGGGNEQFF. DNA of the CDR3: TGTGCCTGGGGTTTTGCGGGAGGGGGCAATGAGCAGTTCTTC.

The gene calls are TRBV5-8 and TRBJ2-1, with a possible D match to TRBD2 (6 bases). V lost 2 bases to trimming and J lost 5 bases, with 23 bases between them. Germline values: CDR1 SGHTS, CDR2 YDEGEE. The CDR3 runs 18 residues. This chain's CDR3 is CASSFPINRLEVDNEQFF. CDR3 DNA: TGTGCCAGCAGCTTCCCTATTAACAGACTAGAGGTGGACAATGAGCAGTTCTTC.

This rearrangement joins TRBV19 to TRBJ2-7; tentative D call: TRBD1 (6 bases). Trimming pared 4 bases from V and 3 bases from J, leaving 19 bases between. Germline V CDR1 and CDR2: LNHDA, SQIVND (reference sequence). This CDR3 comprises 16 residues. The DNA of the CDR3 is TGTGCCAGTAGTAAATCAGGGCTCGAGGGGGACTACGAGCAGTACTTC. Residues: CASSKSGLEGDYEQYF.

The gene calls are TRBV12-5 and TRBJ1-1; D call uncertain. This CDR3 is built from 11 residues. Germline lookup yields CDR1 LGHNT and CDR2 FRNRAP. Deletions cut 6 bases from V and 11 bases from J, with 13 bases between. The CDR3 reads CASGTGFEAFF. Here the CDR3 DNA reads TGTGCTAGTGGCACCGGATTCGAGGCTTTCTTT.

The chain uses TRBV18 and TRBJ1-3; a weak D match, TRBD1 (6 bases). CDR3 length: 15 residues. V was shortened by 6 bases and J by 0 bases, with 12 bases between the two germline ends. CDR1 is KGHSH, CDR2 LQKENI, per germline. The CDR3 nucleotides read TGTGCCAGCTCCGGAGGGGACACCTCTGGAAACACCATATATTTT. Its translation is CASSGGDTSGNTIYF.

This chain links TRBV6-1 with TRBJ2-1, with unresolved D. V was cut by 5 bases and J by 5 bases, with 7 bases left in between. The CDR3 runs to 12 residues. Looked up from germline, CDR1 is MNHNS and CDR2 is SASEGT. The CDR3 loop reads CASSPANNEQFF. In DNA form, the CDR3 reads TGTGCCAGCAGTCCTGCTAACAATGAGCAGTTCTTC.

The V gene is TRBV12-3 or TRBV12-4, the J gene TRBJ2-1, with 7 bases matching TRBD2. The length of the CDR3 is 13 residues. J lost 4 bases, V lost 6 bases, and 3 bases had no gene match. CDR3 bases: TGTGCCAGCAGGCAGGGACTATACAATGAGCAGTTCTTC. It specifies CASRQGLYNEQFF.